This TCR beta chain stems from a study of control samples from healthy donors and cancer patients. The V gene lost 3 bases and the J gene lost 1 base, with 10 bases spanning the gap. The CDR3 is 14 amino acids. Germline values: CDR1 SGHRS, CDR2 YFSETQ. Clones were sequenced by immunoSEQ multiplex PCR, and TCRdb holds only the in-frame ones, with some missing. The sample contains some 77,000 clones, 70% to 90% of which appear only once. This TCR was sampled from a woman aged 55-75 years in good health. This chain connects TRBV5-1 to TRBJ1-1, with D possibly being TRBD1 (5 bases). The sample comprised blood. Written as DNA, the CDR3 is TGCGCCAGCAGCTGGGCGGGGGAGAACACTGAAGCTTTCTTT. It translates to CASSWAGENTEAFF.